The 19 T cell receptor beta chains reported below all come from one sample, sequenced in a study of blood T cell repertoires in COVID-19. Produced via immunoSEQ multiplex PCR; TCRdb's table is partial and in-frame only. Of more than 85,000 clones listed, more than 90% are singletons. Sample: peripheral blood. The source of these receptors is a man aged 60 to 69 with acute or convalescent COVID-19.

The V and J genes are TRBV28 and TRBJ1-6; 7 bases align to TRBD1. The J segment lost 3 bases and the V segment lost 5 bases, leaving 4 bases of the junction unmatched. Germline V gene lookup returns CDR1 MDHEN and CDR2 SYDVKM. The CDR3 loop spans 15 amino acids. CDR3 protein: CASSRRDSYNSPLHF. The CDR3 DNA reads TGTGCCAGCAGTCGCCGGGACAGCTATAATTCACCCCTCCACTTT.

The rearrangement links TRBV7-2 to TRBJ1-6; a weak D match, TRBD1 (5 bases). V was cut by 1 base and J by 10 bases, with 17 bases left in between. In germline, CDR1 is SGHTA, CDR2 FQGNSA. This CDR3 has 16 residues. CDR3 residues: CASSLGSGDLRSPLHF. CDR3 DNA sequence: TGTGCCAGCAGCTTAGGTAGCGGGGACTTGCGATCACCCCTCCACTTT.

J is TRBJ2-1 and V is TRBV18; 10 bases are shared with TRBD2. Germline V lookup: CDR1 KGHSH, CDR2 LQKENI. There are 17 residues in the CDR3. The ends lost 3 bases at V and 8 bases at J; junction bases unmatched: 13. The CDR3 region is CASSPPSGSGSDDEQFF. CDR3 nucleotide sequence: TGTGCCAGCTCACCCCCTAGCGGGAGTGGTTCAGACGATGAGCAGTTCTTC.

CDR3 residues: CASSSLGSEQFF. As DNA, the CDR3 is TGTGCCAGCAGCTCCCTCGGGAGTGAGCAGTTCTTC. This chain uses TRBV27 with TRBJ2-1; possibly TRBD2 for D (6 bases). Germline CDR1 reads MNHEY; CDR2 reads SMNVEV (reference sequence). V gave up 6 bases and J gave up 9 bases, with 12 bases separating them. The CDR3 length is 12 residues.

The chain combines TRBV19 with TRBJ2-7; 7 nucleotides match TRBD1. This CDR3 has 14 residues. Germline V gene lookup returns CDR1 LNHDA and CDR2 SQIVND (reference sequence). Trimming took 7 bases from V and 7 from J; bases not matched to a gene: 13. The chain's CDR3 is CASTPTGRAGEQYF. CDR3 DNA sequence: TGTGCCAGTACCCCGACAGGGCGGGCCGGGGAGCAGTACTTC.

The gene calls are TRBV5-1 and TRBJ1-1; TRBD1 matches at 10 bases. The V segment lost 5 bases and the J segment 5 bases; nucleotides outside the gene matches: 9. The V gene's germline CDR1 is SGHRS and CDR2 YFSETQ. The CDR3 loop spans 15 amino acids. CDR3 coding DNA: TGCGCCAGCAGTAGGACAGGGGGAGAAGGGACTGAAGCTTTCTTT. Translated, it gives CASSRTGGEGTEAFF.

The chain couples TRBV28 to TRBJ1-2; D ambiguous. CDR1 is MDHEN, CDR2 SYDVKM, per germline. Trimming pared 5 bases from V and 12 bases from J, leaving 19 bases between. This CDR3 comprises 13 residues. The CDR3 sequence is CASSPPAREKDTF. The CDR3 bases are TGTGCCAGCAGTCCCCCCGCCCGGGAAAAGGACACCTTC.

This clone was counted only a few times. The chain couples TRBV5-4 to TRBJ1-5, with 7 positions matching TRBD1. V was pared by 3 bases and J by 4 bases, with 7 bases of the junction left unmatched. Germline V gene sequence: CDR1 SGHNT, CDR2 YYREEE (reference sequence). The CDR3 sequence is 15 residues long. In DNA form, the CDR3 reads TGTGCCAGCAGCTCCCAAACGGGACAGAATCAGCCCCAGCATTTT. Protein sequence: CASSSQTGQNQPQHF.

This chain connects TRBV28 to TRBJ2-2, with D perhaps matching TRBD2 (6 bases). The germline V and J ends were trimmed by 8 bases and 4 bases, with 14 bases remaining between them. CDR1 is MDHEN and CDR2 is SYDVKM in the germline V gene. The CDR3 contains 14 residues. The CDR3 here is CASRERAATGELFF. The CDR3 DNA is TGTGCCAGCCGGGAGAGGGCCGCCACCGGGGAGCTGTTTTTT.

The rearrangement joins TRBV6-2 or TRBV6-3 to TRBJ2-1; possible D gene TRBD2, 6 bases. In germline, CDR1 is MNHEY, CDR2 SVGEGT. The CDR3 sequence is 14 residues long. Between the trimmed V and J ends, which lost 0 bases and 8 bases, there was a span of 11 bases. The CDR3 loop is CASSYSSREDEQFF. CDR3 sequence (DNA): TGTGCCAGCAGTTACTCGAGCAGGGAGGATGAGCAGTTCTTC.

CDR3 DNA sequence: TGTGCCAGCAGTCCACACAGGACTAGCAATCAGCCCCAGCATTTT. The encoded protein is CASSPHRTSNQPQHF. The rearrangement uses TRBV28 and TRBJ1-5, with a weak D call TRBD1 (5 bases). Germline loops: CDR1 MDHEN, CDR2 SYDVKM. CDR3 length: 15 residues. The V end was cut by 5 bases, the J end by 0 bases, with 11 bases between. Complete variable domain (other parts from reference TRBV28 and TRBJ1-5): DVKVTQSSRYLVKRTGEKVFLECVQDMDHENMFWYRQDPGLGLRLIYFSYDVKMKEKGDIPEGYSVSREKKERFSLILESASTNQTSMYLCASSPHRTSNQPQHFGDGTRLSIL.

This chain uses TRBV5-4 with TRBJ2-7, with TRBD2 identical over 10 bases. This CDR3 is 15 amino acids long. V was pared by 0 bases and J by 2 bases, with 2 bases of the junction left unmatched. Germline V CDR1 and CDR2: SGHNT, YYREEE (reference sequence). In DNA, the CDR3 is TGTGCCAGCAGCTTGGGGACTAGCGGACCCTACGAGCAGTACTTC. Its translation is CASSLGTSGPYEQYF.

Written as DNA, the CDR3 is TGTGCCAGCAGCCAAGGACAGGACGGATCACCCCTCCACTTT. Protein product: CASSQGQDGSPLHF. This chain links TRBV3-1 (or the pseudogene TRBV3-2) with TRBJ1-6, with D possibly TRBD1 on 6 matching bases. The CDR3 covers 14 residues. Trimming left V 1 base short and J 10 bases short, with 11 bases between. Germline V CDR1 and CDR2: LGHDT, YNNKEL (reference sequence).

The chain has TRBV5-1 and TRBJ1-1; D uncertain. Trimming cost V 5 bases and J 2 bases, with 13 bases left between them. The CDR3 spans 14 residues. Germline assignment: CDR1 SGHRS and CDR2 YFSETQ. The CDR3 sequence is CASSSRTGNTEAFF. DNA for the CDR3: TGCGCCAGCAGTTCGAGGACTGGAAACACTGAAGCTTTCTTT.

V gene TRBV24-1 combines with J gene TRBJ2-3; D perhaps matches TRBD2 (6 bases). V lost 2 bases and J lost 6, with 11 bases in between. CDR3 length: 14 amino acids. Germline loops: CDR1 KGHDR, CDR2 SFDVKD. The CDR3 sequence: CATSDWQGLDTQYF. In nucleotides, the CDR3 is TGTGCCACCAGTGATTGGCAGGGACTCGATACGCAGTATTTT.

The chain links TRBV24-1 to TRBJ1-4; D unresolved. CDR1 is KGHDR and CDR2 is SFDVKD in the germline V gene. This CDR3 has 13 residues. The ends were cut back, 4 bases at V and 8 bases at J, with 10 bases in the middle. CDR3 DNA sequence: TGTGCCACCAGTGACCACAAAACCGAAAAACTGTTTTTT. This gives the protein CATSDHKTEKLFF.

This clone was observed a few times. The chain is built from TRBV24-1 and TRBJ2-3, with 14 bases that match TRBD2. This CDR3 region has 20 residues. Germline CDR1 reads KGHDR; CDR2 reads SFDVKD. V lost 2 bases to trimming and J lost 3 bases; unmatched junction nucleotides: 12. CDR3: CATSDSTSGRDMRWTDTQYF. The CDR3 DNA is TGTGCCACCAGTGATTCGACTAGCGGGAGGGATATGAGGTGGACAGATACGCAGTATTTT.

As DNA, the CDR3 is TGTGCCAGCAGCTTGTGGGGCGCCGACAATGAGCAGTTCTTC. Amino acids: CASSLWGADNEQFF. This chain links TRBV5-5 with TRBJ2-1; D may be TRBD1 (5 bases). This CDR3 is built from 14 residues. Trimming cost V 1 base and J 5 bases, with 10 bases left between them. Germline loops: CDR1 SGHKS, CDR2 YYEKEE (reference sequence).

The chain combines TRBV4-3 with TRBJ2-2; D possibly corresponds to TRBD2 (6 bases). The length of the CDR3 is 17 residues. V lost 3 bases and J lost 4, with 18 bases in between. Germline CDR1 and CDR2: LGHNA and YSLEER. The DNA for the CDR3 is TGCGCCAGCAGCCATAGCCGGGGACTCCCATCCACCGGGGAGCTGTTTTTT. This gives the protein CASSHSRGLPSTGELFF.